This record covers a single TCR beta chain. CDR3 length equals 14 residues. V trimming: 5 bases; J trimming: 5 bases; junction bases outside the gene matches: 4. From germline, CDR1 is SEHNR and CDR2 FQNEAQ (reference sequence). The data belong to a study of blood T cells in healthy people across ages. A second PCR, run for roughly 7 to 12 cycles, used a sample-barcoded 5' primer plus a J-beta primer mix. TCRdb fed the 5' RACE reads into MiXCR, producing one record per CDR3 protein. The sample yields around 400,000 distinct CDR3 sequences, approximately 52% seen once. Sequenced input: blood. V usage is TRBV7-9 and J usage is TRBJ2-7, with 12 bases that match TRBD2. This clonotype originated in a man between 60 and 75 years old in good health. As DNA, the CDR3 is TGTGCCAGCAGCGGAGGACTAGCGGGGAACGAGCAGTACTTC. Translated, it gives CASSGGLAGNEQYF.